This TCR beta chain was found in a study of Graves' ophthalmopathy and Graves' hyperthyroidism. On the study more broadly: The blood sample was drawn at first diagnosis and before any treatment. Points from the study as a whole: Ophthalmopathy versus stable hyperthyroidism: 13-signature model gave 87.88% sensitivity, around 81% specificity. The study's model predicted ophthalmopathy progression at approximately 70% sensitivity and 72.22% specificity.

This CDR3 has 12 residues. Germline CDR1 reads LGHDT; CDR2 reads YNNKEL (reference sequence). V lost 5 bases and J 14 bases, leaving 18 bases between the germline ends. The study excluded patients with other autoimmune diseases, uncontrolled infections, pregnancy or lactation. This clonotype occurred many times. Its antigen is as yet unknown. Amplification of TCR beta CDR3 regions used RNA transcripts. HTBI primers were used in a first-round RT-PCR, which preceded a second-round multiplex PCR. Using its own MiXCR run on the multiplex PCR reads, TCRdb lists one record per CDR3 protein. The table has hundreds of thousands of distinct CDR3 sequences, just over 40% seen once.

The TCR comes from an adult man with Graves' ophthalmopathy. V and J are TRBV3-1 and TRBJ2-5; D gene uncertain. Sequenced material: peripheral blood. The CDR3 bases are TGTGCCAGCAGCTCCACCCGGACCGCCCTATACTTC. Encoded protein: CASSSTRTALYF.